This entry concerns a single TCR beta chain. The data belong to a study of cytomegalovirus exposure and HLA in healthy donors. All the people who gave samples were healthy bone marrow donors. Germline V gene sequence: CDR1 SQVTM, CDR2 ANQGSEA. V was clipped by 6 bases and J by 3 bases; unmatched bases: 15. The CDR3 consists of 17 residues. PCR primers comprised 60 Vbeta and 13 Jbeta primers. Profiling relied on immunoSEQ multiplex PCR, and the TCRdb table lists in-frame clones only, not all of them. The data show roughly 150,000 clones, around 78% seen once. The receptor's source is a woman between 40 and 50 years old in good health and CMV-seropositive. The gene calls are TRBV29-1 and TRBJ2-5, with 11 positions matching TRBD1. Sequencing was carried out using PBMCs. CDR3 region: CSVPRTGGTHLKETQYF. In DNA, the CDR3 is TGCAGCGTCCCTAGGACAGGGGGCACCCACCTTAAAGAGACCCAGTACTTC.